A single count supports the clone carrying this T cell receptor (beta chain). Its antigen is as yet unknown. Assay used: immunoSEQ multiplex PCR; TCRdb lists only in-frame clones, some missing. The sample has about 1.5 million clones; roughly 97% are singletons. This record comes from a study of shared clonotypes between healthy human individuals. Study background: Donors consisted of two women and three men between 18 and 49. Whole-study results and caveats: Naive CD4 clonotypes were shared across several donors at roughly 5%.

The V end was cut by 3 bases, the J end by 0 bases, with 11 bases between. The CDR3 loop spans 15 amino acids. The germline gives CDR1 MNHEY, CDR2 SMNVEV (reference sequence). This chain links TRBV27 with TRBJ2-5; D uncertain. The specimen was naive CD4+ T cells sorted from blood. Subset: CD45RA+ positively selected. The clonotype comes from a man aged 30-40 years in good health. The CDR3 region is CASSFEASYQETQYF. The CDR3, as DNA: TGTGCCAGCAGTTTTGAGGCTTCGTACCAAGAGACCCAGTACTTC.